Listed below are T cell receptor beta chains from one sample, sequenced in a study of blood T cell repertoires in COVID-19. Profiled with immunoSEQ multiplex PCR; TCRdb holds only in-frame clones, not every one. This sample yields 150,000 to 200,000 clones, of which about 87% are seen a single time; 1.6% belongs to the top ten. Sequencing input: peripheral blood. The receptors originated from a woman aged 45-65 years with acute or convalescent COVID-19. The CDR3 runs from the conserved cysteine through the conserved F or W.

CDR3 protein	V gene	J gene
CASRRGGNYGYTF	TRBV7-2	TRBJ1-2
CASSSGTVDGGSPLHF	TRBV7-6	TRBJ1-6
CASSRDSSGNTIYF	TRBV6-6	TRBJ1-3
CASSLFSLPGQGGYTF	TRBV4-3	TRBJ1-2
CASSQAGQGTEAFF	TRBV4-3	TRBJ1-1
CASSESGRETQYF	TRBV6-1	TRBJ2-3
CASSRATGNNQPQHF	TRBV6-5	TRBJ1-5
CASSGSVDGYTF	TRBV25-1	TRBJ1-2
CASSHRGVAASTEQYF	TRBV6-6	TRBJ2-7
CASSPFIRSGNTIYF	TRBV4-1	TRBJ1-3
CASRPPGQGSGNTIYF	TRBV2	TRBJ1-3
CSVAGFGQDGYTF	TRBV29-1	TRBJ1-2
CASSCRRCEQYF	TRBV7-6	TRBJ2-7
CASSPGTPYGYTF	TRBV6-5	TRBJ1-2
CASIELAGGNEQFF	TRBV27	TRBJ2-1
CASSTGTRSYNEQFF	TRBV9	TRBJ2-1
CASSRRQGSNQPQHF	TRBV5-4	TRBJ1-5
CASSARDSSSGNTIYF	TRBV9	TRBJ1-3
CASSLKTGQRNSPLHF	TRBV19	TRBJ1-6
CATSEGVDGELFF	TRBV24-1	TRBJ2-2
CASSHDRVVYGYTF	TRBV3-1/TRBV3-2	TRBJ1-2
CASSSGQTGGAGANVLTF	TRBV5-1	TRBJ2-6
CASSYTPQGYTEAFF	TRBV6-5	TRBJ1-1
CASRGLAVQETQYF	TRBV27	TRBJ2-5
CASSRGGAPYEQYF	TRBV2	TRBJ2-7
CASSRTVGRSYGYTF	TRBV6-5	TRBJ1-2
CASSSISATDPTDTQYF	TRBV7-2	TRBJ2-3
CASTLSGGETYEQYF	TRBV19	TRBJ2-7
CAWSTGSRTEAFF	TRBV30	TRBJ1-1
CASSRDRWAGELFF	TRBV11-1	TRBJ2-2
CASSQNRGSVRDTEAFF	TRBV3-1/TRBV3-2	TRBJ1-1
CATSGLAGLNNEQFF	TRBV15	TRBJ2-1
CASRRQMFGSDTQYF	TRBV19	TRBJ2-3
CASSLGTSGSTDTQYF	TRBV11-3	TRBJ2-3
CAWRGGYSPLHF	TRBV30	TRBJ1-6
CATRDRGQVSEKLFF	TRBV6-5	TRBJ1-4
CASSSFPSGTYEQYF	TRBV6-5	TRBJ2-7
CASSPLDRETQYF	TRBV7-9	TRBJ2-5
CASSAPGLGNIQYF	TRBV14	TRBJ2-4
CASSLAQRGNTGELFF	TRBV7-2	TRBJ2-2
CASSPTGPEAFF	TRBV6-5	TRBJ1-1